The 30 T cell receptor beta chains below come from one sample, sequenced in a study of graft-versus-host responses after intestinal transplantation. Intraepithelial plus lamina propria lymphocytes were released by processing graft tissue. Profiled with immunoSEQ multiplex PCR; TCRdb holds only in-frame clones, not every one. The repertoire includes approximately 37,000 clones, about 90% of them detected once, and about a sixth sits in the top ten. The material sequenced was ileum tissue, taken approximately 200 days after intestinal transplant. These receptors were collected from a human patient who received an intestinal transplant, so some T cells may come from the graft donor.

This rearrangement joins TRBV5-1 to TRBJ2-1; D is unresolved. The V gene's germline CDR1 is SGHRS and CDR2 YFSETQ. The CDR3 contains 17 residues. V was shortened by 0 bases and J by 0 bases, with 13 bases between the two germline ends. CDR3 coding DNA: TGCGCCAGCAGCTTGGCGAGACACCAGAGCTCCTACAATGAGCAGTTCTTC. Translation: CASSLARHQSSYNEQFF.

The V and J genes are TRBV4-1 and TRBJ2-3; a weak D match, TRBD1 (5 bases). The CDR3 spans 17 residues. Trimming cost V 0 bases and J 3 bases, with 16 bases left between them. The germline V gene has CDR1 MGHRA and CDR2 YSYEKL. CDR3 in DNA: TGCGCCAGCAGCCAAGATGGCGTGACAGTGAGGACAGATACGCAGTATTTT. This sequence encodes CASSQDGVTVRTDTQYF.

A note on this clone: Other nucleotide sequences from this sample produce the same CDR3. The V call is TRBV9, the J call TRBJ2-1; 9 bases are shared with TRBD2. The J segment lost 9 bases and the V segment lost 2 bases, leaving 6 bases of the junction unmatched. CDR3 size: 14 residues. Germline V gene data show CDR1 as SGDLS and CDR2 as YYNGEE. The DNA for the CDR3 is TGTGCCAGCAGCGTCGGCGGGGGGGCTGTTGAGCAGTTCTTC. Amino acids: CASSVGGGAVEQFF. Complete variable domain (other parts from reference TRBV9 and TRBJ2-1): DSGVTQTPKHLITATGQRVTLRCSPRSGDLSVYWYQQSLDQGLQFLIQYYNGEERAKGNILERFSAQQFPDLHSELNLSSLELGDSALYFCASSVGGGAVEQFFGPGTRLTVL.

With respect to this clone: Within the sample, other DNA sequences also encode this same CDR3. This rearrangement joins TRBV6-1 to TRBJ2-7; 7 bases line up with TRBD1. CDR1 is MNHNS, CDR2 SASEGT, per germline. Trimming at V came to 5 bases and at J to 0 bases, leaving 4 bases not matched to a gene. The CDR3 is 14 amino acids. CDR3 sequence (DNA): TGTGCCAGCAGTCCCCGGACAGGCTCCTACGAGCAGTACTTC. It encodes CASSPRTGSYEQYF.

This clone was seen only once. V usage is TRBV4-1 and J usage is TRBJ1-1, with D maybe TRBD1 (6 bases). V was clipped by 1 base and J by 1 base, with 10 bases between them. The CDR3 is 15 amino acids. Germline loops: CDR1 MGHRA, CDR2 YSYEKL. The CDR3 reads CASSQAGHTNTEAFF. The DNA of the CDR3 is TGCGCCAGCAGCCAAGCGGGACACACGAACACTGAAGCTTTCTTT.

The rearrangement uses TRBV11-2 and TRBJ2-1; 14 positions match TRBD2. J gave up 3 bases and V 3 bases, and 1 base lay outside the gene matches. The CDR3 loop spans 16 amino acids. The germline gives CDR1 SGHAT, CDR2 FQNNGV. CDR3 protein: CASSLGTSGGYNEQFF. The CDR3, as DNA: TGTGCCAGCAGCTTGGGGACTAGCGGGGGCTACAATGAGCAGTTCTTC. Using reference TRBV11-2 and TRBJ2-1 for the parts outside the CDR3, the full variable domain is EAGVAQSPRYKIIEKRQSVAFWCNPISGHATLYWYQQILGQGPKLLIQFQNNGVVDDSQLPKDRFSAERLKGVDSTLKIQPAKLEDSAVYLCASSLGTSGGYNEQFFGPGTRLTVL.

This clone was detected only once. In DNA form, the CDR3 reads TGTGCCAGTAGTTGGGACCGACGAAGCTCCTACAATGAGCAGTTCTTC. This encodes CASSWDRRSSYNEQFF. The V call is TRBV19, the J call TRBJ2-1; D might be TRBD1 or TRBD2, each matching 5 bases. The CDR3 covers 16 residues. In germline, CDR1 is LNHDA, CDR2 SQIVND (reference sequence). Trimming pared 5 bases from V and 0 bases from J, leaving 14 bases between.

V usage is TRBV27 and J usage is TRBJ2-7; 11 bases match TRBD1. This CDR3 has 15 residues. Germline V gene data show CDR1 as MNHEY and CDR2 as SMNVEV (reference sequence). With 3 bases clipped from V and 3 bases from J, the junction kept 4 bases outside the gene matches. This chain's CDR3 is CASSFRTGGLYEQYF. The CDR3 bases are TGTGCCAGCAGTTTCCGGACAGGGGGCCTCTACGAGCAGTACTTC.

Only one count was recorded for this clone. The chain recombines TRBV6-1 with TRBJ2-7; 11 positions agree with TRBD2. The CDR3 consists of 16 residues. Germline lookup yields CDR1 MNHNS and CDR2 SASEGT. J gave up 0 bases and V 3 bases, and 4 bases lay outside the gene matches. The CDR3 reads CASSDWGTSGSYEQYF. The CDR3 nucleotides read TGTGCCAGCAGTGACTGGGGGACTAGCGGCTCCTACGAGCAGTACTTC.

The V and J genes are TRBV7-3 and TRBJ2-1; D is possibly TRBD1 (5 bases). The CDR3 runs to 15 residues. The germline gives CDR1 SGHTA, CDR2 FQGTGA. Trimming took off 2 bases at V and 9 bases at J, with 17 bases between the two ends. In DNA, the CDR3 is TGTGCCAGCAGCTTAGTAGATGGGGCGACGGGTGAGCAGTTCTTC. Protein product: CASSLVDGATGEQFF.

The chain is built from TRBV29-1 and TRBJ2-3; D is perhaps TRBD2 (7 bases). Trimming stripped 7 bases from V and 4 bases from J, with 15 bases between. The CDR3 spans 13 residues. The germline V gene has CDR1 SQVTM and CDR2 ANQGSEA. The CDR3 is CSAPPGGADTQYF. The DNA of the CDR3 is TGCAGCGCTCCGCCGGGGGGCGCAGATACGCAGTATTTT.

This clone showed up just once. V and J are TRBV4-1 and TRBJ1-5; 8 bases are a match to TRBD1. Trimming removed 3 bases from V and 6 bases from J; junction bases left unmatched: 10. The germline gives CDR1 MGHRA, CDR2 YSYEKL. The CDR3 runs to 16 residues. The DNA for the CDR3 is TGCGCCAGCAGCCAGCGGACAGGGCCGTCGGGTCAGCCCCAGCATTTT. As protein: CASSQRTGPSGQPQHF.

The rearrangement joins TRBV7-5 to TRBJ2-7; TRBD1 is taken as the D call from the table, unchecked against the DNA. TRBV7-5 is an annotated pseudogene. CDR3 length: 16 amino acids. In DNA form, the CDR3 reads TGTGCCAGAAGCTTAGATAGGGACAGGGTATTAAACGAGCAGTACTTC. Translation: CARSLDRDRVLNEQYF.

This clone was counted between two and nine times. This rearrangement joins TRBV6-1 to TRBJ1-5; D is ambiguous. Per germline, CDR1 MNHNS and CDR2 SASEGT. Trimming removed 2 bases at V and 0 bases at J, with 5 bases between. The CDR3 runs 14 residues. In DNA form, the CDR3 reads TGTGCCAGCAGTGAAATCTATAGCAATCAGCCCCAGCATTTT. It yields the protein CASSEIYSNQPQHF.

The V call is TRBV27, the J call TRBJ2-3; no reliable D call. CDR3 length: 15 residues. Germline V gives CDR1 MNHEY, CDR2 SMNVEV (reference sequence). The V and J ends lost 3 bases and 0 bases respectively, with 10 bases between them. CDR3 residues: CASSLSTSSTDTQYF. The CDR3 nucleotides are TGTGCCAGCAGTTTGTCAACGTCTAGCACAGATACGCAGTATTTT.

The chain employs TRBV27 and TRBJ2-7; the D gene could be TRBD1 or TRBD2 (5 bases each). The CDR3 is 15 residues long. Trimming shortened V by 1 base and J by 0 bases, and 10 bases separated the two germline ends. CDR1 MNHEY and CDR2 SMNVEV come from the germline V gene (reference sequence). The CDR3 sequence: CASSLLSGSSYEQYF. CDR3 coding DNA: TGTGCCAGCAGTTTATTATCAGGGAGCTCCTACGAGCAGTACTTC.

J is TRBJ2-7 and V is TRBV10-3, with a possible D match to TRBD1 (5 bases). CDR3 size: 13 residues. Trimming stripped 3 bases from V and 2 bases from J, with 8 bases between. Germline V gene sequence: CDR1 ENHRY, CDR2 SYGVKD. This CDR3 is CAISDRVPYEQYF. The CDR3 DNA reads TGTGCCATCAGTGACAGGGTCCCCTACGAGCAGTACTTC.

The rearrangement uses TRBV6-5 and TRBJ1-6; D is undetermined. V shed 0 bases and J shed 4 bases, with 7 bases lying between them. CDR3 length: 15 amino acids. Germline CDR1 is MNHEY and CDR2 is SVGAGI. CDR3 nucleotide sequence: TGTGCCAGCAGTTACTCTCCGATTTATAATTCACCCCTCCACTTT. Translating it yields CASSYSPIYNSPLHF.

The gene calls are TRBV27 and TRBJ1-2; TRBD1 agrees at 7 bases. The CDR3 is made up of 16 amino acids. CDR1 is MNHEY, CDR2 SMNVEV, per germline (reference sequence). The J segment lost 4 bases and the V segment lost 5 bases, leaving 13 bases of the junction unmatched. CDR3 in DNA: TGTGCCAGCAGTCTTAGGGGGGCAGCAGGGGGCTATGGCTACACCTTC. Translating gives CASSLRGAAGGYGYTF.

This chain links TRBV6-5 with TRBJ2-5; TRBD2 matches at 7 bases. J was trimmed by 1 base and V by 6 bases; bases with no gene match: 5. The CDR3 consists of 14 residues. CDR1 and CDR2 from the germline V gene are MNHEY and SVGAGI. The CDR3 DNA reads as TGTGCCAGCAGCAGGGACTATTCCCAAGAGACCCAGTACTTC. It encodes CASSRDYSQETQYF.

V is TRBV27 and J is TRBJ2-5; D gene uncertain. The germline V gene encodes CDR1 MNHEY and CDR2 SMNVEV (reference sequence). The CDR3 runs 17 residues. Trimming took 0 bases from V and 0 from J, leaving 14 bases between them. CDR3 sequence: CASSLSGSQGDQETQYF. The CDR3 coding sequence is TGTGCCAGCAGTTTATCAGGGTCACAAGGCGACCAAGAGACCCAGTACTTC.

The chain carries TRBV5-1 and TRBJ2-2, with a weak D call TRBD2 (6 bases). The CDR3 length is 15 residues. Trimming removed 3 bases at V and 5 bases at J, with 14 bases between. CDR1 SGHRS and CDR2 YFSETQ come from the germline V gene. CDR3 DNA: TGCGCCAGCAGCTCCCTCGTTGGGGGGACCGGGGAGCTGTTTTTT. Encoded protein: CASSSLVGGTGELFF. Complete variable domain (other parts from reference TRBV5-1 and TRBJ2-2): KAGVTQTPRYLIKTRGQQVTLSCSPISGHRSVSWYQQTPGQGLQFLFEYFSETQRNKGNFPGRFSGRQFSNSRSEMNVSTLELGDSALYLCASSSLVGGTGELFFGEGSRLTVL.

The V call is TRBV5-6, the J call TRBJ2-3; no firm D call. The CDR3 is 16 amino acids. The V gene lost 4 bases and the J gene lost 6 bases, with 21 bases spanning the gap. Germline V gives CDR1 SGHDT, CDR2 YYEEEE. CDR3 sequence: CASSARMEGSADTQYF. Here the CDR3 DNA reads TGTGCCAGCAGCGCCCGGATGGAAGGCTCAGCTGATACGCAGTATTTT.

V gene TRBV28 combines with J gene TRBJ2-1; possible D gene TRBD2, 6 bases. The CDR3 consists of 14 residues. Germline assignment: CDR1 MDHEN and CDR2 SYDVKM. Trimming took 11 bases from V and 7 from J, leaving 21 bases between them. The CDR3 DNA follows: TGTGCCCTTAAGGCGGGGAGGCGCCCAAATGAGCAGTTCTTC. Encoded protein: CALKAGRRPNEQFF.

This chain links TRBV2 with TRBJ2-1; possibly TRBD2 for D (5 bases). Germline V gives CDR1 SNHLY, CDR2 FYNNEI. This CDR3 contains 13 residues. The V end was cut by 7 bases, the J end by 4 bases, with 11 bases between. CDR3: CASTQEGYNEQFF. DNA for the CDR3: TGTGCCAGCACCCAAGAGGGTTACAATGAGCAGTTCTTC.

The chain employs TRBV7-2 and TRBJ1-6; D uncertain. Trimming took off 1 base at V and 0 bases at J, with 10 bases between the two ends. Germline loops: CDR1 SGHTA, CDR2 FQGNSA. The CDR3 is 17 residues long. The CDR3 DNA sequence: TGTGCCAGCAGCTTAGGGCGGCTGAGCTCCTATAATTCACCCCTCCACTTT. Its translation: CASSLGRLSSYNSPLHF.

This clone is medium-sized. V gene TRBV6-5 combines with J gene TRBJ2-1; 12 nucleotides match TRBD2. The CDR3 spans 16 residues. Germline-derived CDR1 and CDR2 are MNHEY and SVGAGI. Germline trimming cut 0 bases from V and 7 bases from J; bases unmatched to any gene: 4. The CDR3 loop is CASSYSLAGGSNEQFF. DNA for the CDR3: TGTGCCAGCAGTTACTCCCTAGCGGGGGGGTCAAATGAGCAGTTCTTC.

The J gene is TRBJ2-6, the V gene TRBV7-6; tentatively, D is TRBD1 (7 bases). V was shortened by 0 bases and J by 4 bases, with 13 bases between the two germline ends. The CDR3 consists of 17 residues. Looked up from germline, CDR1 is SGHVS and CDR2 is FNYEAQ. The CDR3 DNA reads as TGTGCCAGCAGCTTAGCATTCGGGGGACAGGGGGCCAACGTCCTGACTTTC. It translates to CASSLAFGGQGANVLTF.

This rearrangement joins TRBV2 to TRBJ2-1; 9 nucleotides match TRBD2. Germline-derived CDR1 and CDR2 are SNHLY and FYNNEI. Trimming at V came to 6 bases and at J to 8 bases, leaving 17 bases not matched to a gene. The CDR3 loop spans 17 amino acids. CDR3 DNA sequence: TGTGCCAGCAGGATCAGACTAGCGGAAAAGAGTACCGATGAGCAGTTCTTC. The encoded protein is CASRIRLAEKSTDEQFF. The variable domain in full, with the rest retrieved from reference TRBV2 and TRBJ2-1, is EPEVTQTPSHQVTQMGQEVILRCVPISNHLYFYWYRQILGQKVEFLVSFYNNEISEKSEIFDDQFSVERPDGSNFTLKIRSTKLEDSAMYFCASRIRLAEKSTDEQFFGPGTRLTVL.

This chain connects TRBV5-6 to TRBJ2-1; D might be TRBD1 (6 bases). The CDR3 covers 15 residues. With 0 bases removed from V and 6 bases from J, the gap between germline ends came to 13 bases. Germline values: CDR1 SGHDT, CDR2 YYEEEE. The CDR3 region is CASSLGGGRVNEQFF. The DNA of the CDR3 is TGTGCCAGCAGCTTGGGAGGGGGACGGGTCAATGAGCAGTTCTTC.